The 17 T cell receptor beta chains presented below share a single source sample, sequenced in a study of patients and donors after allogeneic stem cell transplantation. TCRdb reprocessed the RT-PCR reads via MiXCR and lists one record per CDR3 protein. Among 11,000 or so distinct CDR3 sequences, less than 25% were seen once, and the ten largest hold about 47%. Sequencing was done on a sample of blood, either unsorted or a sorted T cell fraction (not recorded which). The source is a human donor who was either an allogeneic HSCT recipient or a stem cell or donor lymphocyte infusion donor (not recorded which). It is not recorded whose cells these are; they may come from a transplant donor.

The V call is TRBV20-1, the J call TRBJ1-1; maybe TRBD1 (5 bases). CDR3 length: 13 amino acids. Germline V gene data show CDR1 as DFQATT and CDR2 as SNEGSKA (reference sequence). V was clipped by 2 bases and J by 1 base, with 8 bases between them. CDR3 nucleotides: TGCAGTGCTAGAAGAAGGGGGAACACTGAAGCTTTCTTT. Its protein product is CSARRRGNTEAFF.

V usage is TRBV4-3 and J usage is TRBJ2-2; D ambiguous. V was trimmed by 0 bases and J by 6 bases, leaving 5 bases between them. Germline lookup yields CDR1 LGHNA and CDR2 YSLEER. CDR3 length: 13 amino acids. The CDR3 sequence is CASSQESAGELFF. The DNA for the CDR3 is TGCGCCAGCAGCCAAGAATCCGCCGGGGAGCTGTTTTTT.

The V call is TRBV9, the J call TRBJ1-2; 7 nucleotides align to TRBD1. Germline assignment: CDR1 SGDLS and CDR2 YYNGEE. This CDR3 region has 14 residues. Trimming cost V 4 bases and J 0 bases; bases outside gene matches: 3. In DNA, the CDR3 is TGTGCCAGCAGCCCCAGGGGGACTAACTATGGCTACACCTTC. The encoded protein is CASSPRGTNYGYTF.

This clonotype was found many times. The V gene is TRBV12-3 or TRBV12-4, the J gene TRBJ1-4; 7 nucleotides align to TRBD1. After removal of 5 bases from V and 4 bases from J, the junction contained 4 bases not matched to a gene. The CDR3 runs 14 residues. Written as DNA, the CDR3 is TGTGCCAGCAGTCCAGGGGGACGTAATGAAAAACTGTTTTTT. Translation: CASSPGGRNEKLFF.

The chain employs TRBV2 and TRBJ1-5; D not certain. Trimming removed 4 bases from V and 3 bases from J, with 7 bases in between. Per the germline V gene, CDR1 is SNHLY and CDR2 is FYNNEI. The CDR3 loop spans 13 amino acids. CDR3 protein: CASSVEYNQPQHF. CDR3 bases: TGTGCCAGCAGTGTGGAGTACAATCAGCCCCAGCATTTT.

Here the CDR3 DNA reads TGTGCCAGCAGTTACATACGGAACCCCTACGAGCAGTACTTC. This encodes CASSYIRNPYEQYF. The V and J genes are TRBV6-5 and TRBJ2-7; D remains ambiguous. The CDR3 loop spans 14 amino acids. Trimming removed 2 bases at V and 2 bases at J, with 10 bases between. The germline V gene has CDR1 MNHEY and CDR2 SVGAGI.

This rearrangement joins TRBV5-1 to TRBJ1-1, with D possibly matching TRBD1 (6 bases). V lost 0 bases and J 5 bases, leaving 14 bases between the germline ends. The CDR3 covers 15 residues. Germline CDR1 is SGHRS and CDR2 is YFSETQ. The CDR3, as DNA: TGCGCCAGCAGCTTGGCTGGGGGCGATCGGACTGAAGCTTTCTTT. Protein product: CASSLAGGDRTEAFF.

This clonotype has only a few counts. The V and J genes are TRBV20-1 and TRBJ1-1; D gene ambiguous. Germline V CDR1 and CDR2: DFQATT, SNEGSKA (reference sequence). Trimming cost V 6 bases and J 4 bases, with 18 bases left between them. CDR3 length: 14 residues. The CDR3 spells CSAIRRSPGTEAFF. The CDR3, as DNA: TGCAGTGCAATACGACGCTCTCCAGGCACTGAAGCTTTCTTT.

The chain has TRBV7-2 and TRBJ2-6; tentative D call: TRBD2 (6 bases). The CDR3 has 17 amino acids. V shed 5 bases and J shed 0 bases, with 14 bases lying between them. Germline lookup yields CDR1 SGHTA and CDR2 FQGNSA. For the CDR3, the DNA is TGTGCCAGCAGCCCCCGGACTATCCTCTCTGGGGCCAACGTCCTGACTTTC. Protein sequence: CASSPRTILSGANVLTF.

The chain links TRBV12-3 or TRBV12-4 to TRBJ1-2, with TRBD1 matching over 9 bases. The CDR3 loop spans 14 amino acids. V was clipped by 1 base and J by 7 bases; unmatched bases: 4. CDR3 sequence: CASSLGGTGFGYTF. The CDR3 DNA reads as TGTGCCAGCAGTTTAGGCGGGACAGGGTTTGGCTACACCTTC.

The V and J genes are TRBV7-9 and TRBJ1-1; D is undetermined. The V end lost 3 bases, the J end lost 8 bases, and 10 bases lay between the germline ends. CDR3 length equals 12 residues. The germline gives CDR1 SEHNR, CDR2 FQNEAQ (reference sequence). The CDR3 sequence is CASSFSDREAFF. CDR3 coding DNA: TGTGCCAGCAGCTTTTCGGACCGGGAAGCTTTCTTT.

This clonotype was recorded a few times. CDR3 nucleotide sequence: TGTGCCAGCAGCTCCAGGGGGCGGACGGAAGCTTTCTTT. Translation: CASSSRGRTEAFF. The chain uses TRBV5-5 and TRBJ1-1; TRBD1 aligns across 8 bases. With 3 bases clipped from V and 8 bases from J, the junction kept 6 bases outside the gene matches. The germline V gene has CDR1 SGHKS and CDR2 YYEKEE (reference sequence). The CDR3 totals 13 residues.

There are a few counts of this clonotype. V gene TRBV18 combines with J gene TRBJ1-1; D is unclear. V shed 1 base and J shed 1 base, with 7 bases lying between them. This CDR3 has 14 residues. CDR1 and CDR2 from the germline V gene are KGHSH and LQKENI. Here the CDR3 DNA reads TGTGCCAGCTCACCACTGTCAGGGAACACTGAAGCTTTCTTT. Its protein product is CASSPLSGNTEAFF.

About this clonotype itself: This sequence may be a read error, since a much larger clone differs from it by one base. The chain uses TRBV10-3 and TRBJ1-5, with 8 bases identical to TRBD1. CDR1 ENHRY and CDR2 SYGVKD come from the germline V gene. The CDR3 contains 14 residues. The CDR3 protein is CVISDRGSNQPQHF. CDR3 nucleotide sequence: TGTGTCATCAGTGACAGGGGAAGCAATCAGCCCCAGCATTTT.

This clonotype was seen a few times. The chain recombines TRBV7-9 with TRBJ1-3; D is uncertain. V was trimmed by 6 bases and J by 0 bases, leaving 12 bases between them. Germline V gene lookup returns CDR1 SEHNR and CDR2 FQNEAQ (reference sequence). The CDR3 has 15 residues. CDR3 sequence reads: CASRSPGVSGNTIYF. The CDR3 DNA is TGTGCCAGCAGATCCCCAGGCGTCTCTGGAAACACCATATATTTT.

A few counts support this clonotype. The rearrangement uses TRBV12-3 or TRBV12-4 and TRBJ2-3; D not resolved. The V and J ends lost 6 bases and 8 bases respectively, with 18 bases between them. This CDR3 is built from 14 residues. CDR3 sequence: CASSFSTAPVTQYF. The DNA for the CDR3 is TGTGCCAGCAGCTTCTCGACTGCGCCGGTTACGCAGTATTTT.

This clonotype was recorded a few times. V usage is TRBV18 and J usage is TRBJ1-5; D is unresolved. The CDR3 has 14 amino acids. V shed 3 bases and J shed 6 bases, with 12 bases lying between them. Germline CDR1 reads KGHSH; CDR2 reads LQKENI. The CDR3 spells CASSPLGDGQPQHF. CDR3 coding DNA: TGTGCCAGCTCACCGCTCGGGGATGGTCAGCCCCAGCATTTT. Full variable domain (rest looked up from reference TRBV18 and TRBJ1-5): NAGVMQNPRHLVRRRGQEARLRCSPMKGHSHVYWYRQLPEEGLKFMVYLQKENIIDESGMPKERFSAEFPKEGPSILRIQQVVRGDSAAYFCASSPLGDGQPQHFGDGTRLSIL.